The 21 T cell receptor beta chains below all came from one sample that was sequenced in a study of blood T cell repertoires in COVID-19. Sequenced by immunoSEQ multiplex PCR; TCRdb stores in-frame clones only, minus some. The table has about 170,000 clones, about four fifths seen once. The specimen sequenced was peripheral blood. These receptors came from an elderly woman with COVID-19, enrolled during active disease.

The J gene is TRBJ1-2, the V gene TRBV30, with 12 nucleotides matching TRBD1. Germline V lookup: CDR1 GTSNPN, CDR2 SVGIG (reference sequence). V shed 3 bases, J shed 6 bases, and the junction held 8 bases outside the gene matches. This CDR3 comprises 15 residues. The CDR3 DNA reads as TGTGCCTGGAGGGCCGGGACAGGGGGCGGACATGGCTACACCTTC. It yields the protein CAWRAGTGGGHGYTF.

This clone was observed once. The rearrangement joins TRBV7-9 to TRBJ2-7; a weak D match, TRBD1 (6 bases). With 6 bases removed from V and 7 bases from J, the gap between germline ends came to 13 bases. The CDR3 has 12 amino acids. CDR1 and CDR2 from the germline V gene are SEHNR and FQNEAQ (reference sequence). CDR3 coding DNA: TGTGCCAGCAGTACCCAGGGGCAAGAGCAGTACTTC. Encoded protein: CASSTQGQEQYF.

V usage is TRBV9 and J usage is TRBJ1-2; D possibly corresponds to TRBD1 (6 bases). This CDR3 has 14 residues. Looked up from germline, CDR1 is SGDLS and CDR2 is YYNGEE. Deletions cut 0 bases from V and 5 bases from J, with 11 bases between. In DNA form, the CDR3 reads TGTGCCAGCAGCGTAGACAGGGCTGGATATGGCTACACCTTC. Translated: CASSVDRAGYGYTF. The variable domain in full, with the rest retrieved from reference TRBV9 and TRBJ1-2, is DSGVTQTPKHLITATGQRVTLRCSPRSGDLSVYWYQQSLDQGLQFLIQYYNGEERAKGNILERFSAQQFPDLHSELNLSSLELGDSALYFCASSVDRAGYGYTFGSGTRLTVV.

The CDR3 loop reads CASSLLTGNTIYF. DNA of the CDR3: TGTGCCAGCAGCCTACTGACAGGAAACACCATATATTTT. V usage is TRBV9 and J usage is TRBJ1-3; no firm D call. Germline loops: CDR1 SGDLS, CDR2 YYNGEE. There are 13 residues in the CDR3. The ends were cut back, 4 bases at V and 4 bases at J, with 9 bases in the middle.

This chain links TRBV9 with TRBJ2-7, with unresolved D. V lost 4 bases to trimming and J lost 3 bases, with 14 bases between them. The CDR3 consists of 14 residues. The germline V gene encodes CDR1 SGDLS and CDR2 YYNGEE. The CDR3 DNA follows: TGTGCCAGCAGCCCTAGTGTAGGAAGCTACGAGCAGTACTTC. Its translation: CASSPSVGSYEQYF. The variable domain in full, completed from reference TRBV9 and TRBJ2-7, reads DSGVTQTPKHLITATGQRVTLRCSPRSGDLSVYWYQQSLDQGLQFLIQYYNGEERAKGNILERFSAQQFPDLHSELNLSSLELGDSALYFCASSPSVGSYEQYFGPGTRLTVT.

This clone is a singleton in its sample. The chain couples TRBV11-2 to TRBJ2-3; D is unresolved. This CDR3 has 12 residues. Germline V gene sequence: CDR1 SGHAT, CDR2 FQNNGV. Trimming took 5 bases from V and 6 from J, leaving 9 bases between them. The CDR3 coding sequence is TGTGCCAGCAGCCAACCCAGGGATACGCAGTATTTT. Translation gives CASSQPRDTQYF.

The chain is built from TRBV6-5 and TRBJ2-3, with 10 bases that match TRBD1. V lost 5 bases, J lost 1 base, and 3 bases stayed unmatched. Germline assignment: CDR1 MNHEY and CDR2 SVGAGI. The CDR3 runs to 15 residues. This chain's CDR3 is CASSRTGGGTDTQYF. The CDR3 DNA reads TGTGCCAGCAGTAGGACAGGGGGGGGCACAGATACGCAGTATTTT.

This chain uses TRBV21-1 with TRBJ2-7; the listed D gene, TRBD1, was not tested against the DNA. TRBV21-1 is assigned pseudogene status. This CDR3 is built from 14 residues. CDR3 amino acids: CAMNPRQTLYEQYF. CDR3 nucleotide sequence: TGTGCCATGAACCCTCGACAAACGTTATACGAGCAGTACTTC.

The chain employs TRBV30 and TRBJ2-7, with D perhaps TRBD1 (6 bases). Germline CDR1 reads GTSNPN; CDR2 reads SVGIG (reference sequence). Trimming shortened V by 2 bases and J by 0 bases, and 8 bases separated the two germline ends. CDR3 length: 13 amino acids. The CDR3 loop reads CAWSLQGSYEQYF. The CDR3 DNA reads as TGTGCCTGGAGTCTACAGGGCTCCTACGAGCAGTACTTC.

The rearrangement joins TRBV28 to TRBJ2-3, with D perhaps matching TRBD1 (7 bases). The CDR3 runs to 16 residues. V dropped 6 bases and J dropped 3 bases, with 19 bases sitting between them. The germline V gene has CDR1 MDHEN and CDR2 SYDVKM. CDR3 residues: CASSPIRGASTDTQYF. CDR3 DNA sequence: TGTGCCAGCAGCCCCATCAGGGGGGCTTCGACAGATACGCAGTATTTT.

V is TRBV6-4 and J is TRBJ1-1, with 8 bases that match TRBD1. V lost 5 bases and J lost 1; bases outside the gene matches: 6. Germline values: CDR1 MRHNA, CDR2 SNTAGT. This CDR3 comprises 15 residues. The CDR3, as DNA: TGTGCCAGCAGTTTCAGGGGGCCCGAGAACACTGAAGCTTTCTTT. It translates to CASSFRGPENTEAFF.

The chain links TRBV28 to TRBJ2-4; TRBD2 matches at 16 bases. The J segment lost 2 bases and the V segment lost 2 bases, leaving 12 bases of the junction unmatched. In germline, CDR1 is MDHEN, CDR2 SYDVKM. This CDR3 region has 21 residues. The CDR3 loop is CASSLRPGTSGRAGTKNIQYF. CDR3 in DNA: TGTGCCAGCAGTTTACGTCCCGGGACTAGCGGGAGGGCCGGGACCAAAAACATTCAGTACTTC.

V is TRBV19 and J is TRBJ1-5; a weak D match, TRBD1 (6 bases). Germline-derived CDR1 and CDR2 are LNHDA and SQIVND (reference sequence). The CDR3 is made up of 15 amino acids. V was clipped by 6 bases and J by 5 bases, with 17 bases between them. CDR3 bases: TGTGCCAGTAGGCAGTCTACAGGGAACTATCAGCCCCAGCATTTT. Its translation is CASRQSTGNYQPQHF.

J is TRBJ2-1 and V is TRBV29-1, with TRBD2 matching over 12 bases. The CDR3 is 13 amino acids. In germline, CDR1 is SQVTM, CDR2 ANQGSEA. V was clipped by 6 bases and J by 5 bases; unmatched bases: 2. The CDR3 sequence: CSVRTSGDNEQFF. The CDR3 DNA sequence: TGCAGCGTACGGACTAGCGGGGACAATGAGCAGTTCTTC.

The rearrangement links TRBV10-1 to TRBJ2-5; D is unclear. CDR3 length: 15 amino acids. Looked up from germline, CDR1 is WNHNN and CDR2 is SYGVQD (reference sequence). V was clipped by 0 bases and J by 5 bases, with 13 bases between them. The CDR3 reads CASSESKEEVETQYF. CDR3 in DNA: TGCGCCAGCAGTGAGTCAAAGGAAGAGGTGGAGACCCAGTACTTC.

This clone came up once. The chain combines TRBV28 with TRBJ1-2, with 9 nucleotides matching TRBD1. CDR3 length: 16 amino acids. V shed 6 bases and J 5 bases; nucleotides not matched to a gene: 13. The germline V gene has CDR1 MDHEN and CDR2 SYDVKM. Here the CDR3 reads CASSLPQGAGGYGYTF. The CDR3 DNA follows: TGTGCCAGCAGCCTTCCACAGGGGGCAGGGGGGTATGGCTACACCTTC.

Worth noting for this clone: The sample contains more than one DNA sequence encoding this CDR3. The V gene is TRBV19, the J gene TRBJ2-3, with a weak D call TRBD2 (5 bases). V lost 5 bases and J lost 4, with 10 bases in between. The CDR3 length is 13 residues. Germline CDR1 LNHDA, CDR2 SQIVND (reference sequence). This chain's CDR3 is CASSPTGADTQYF. The CDR3 coding sequence is TGTGCCAGTAGTCCGACCGGGGCAGATACGCAGTATTTT. Full variable domain (rest looked up from reference TRBV19 and TRBJ2-3): DGGITQSPKYLFRKEGQNVTLSCEQNLNHDAMYWYRQDPGQGLRLIYYSQIVNDFQKGDIAEGYSVSREKKESFPLTVTSAQKNPTAFYLCASSPTGADTQYFGPGTRLTVL.

The CDR3 protein is CASSGRVGEKLFF. CDR3 in DNA: TGTGCCAGCTCAGGGAGGGTCGGTGAAAAACTGTTTTTT. The chain has TRBV18 and TRBJ1-4; D unclear. V lost 5 bases to trimming and J lost 7 bases, with 11 bases between them. Germline values: CDR1 KGHSH, CDR2 LQKENI. The CDR3 totals 13 residues.

This chain links TRBV2 with TRBJ1-3; D is unresolved. The V and J ends lost 3 bases and 0 bases respectively, with 9 bases between them. CDR3 size: 15 residues. Germline CDR1 and CDR2: SNHLY and FYNNEI. CDR3 coding DNA: TGTGCCAGCAGTGACCAGCGTAGCTCTGGAAACACCATATATTTT. This encodes CASSDQRSSGNTIYF.

Only one count was recorded for this clone. The rearrangement uses TRBV28 and TRBJ1-2; TRBD1 aligns across 8 bases. The CDR3 is 15 amino acids. Per the germline V gene, CDR1 is MDHEN and CDR2 is SYDVKM. Unmatched junction bases numbered 8, after V lost 1 base and J lost 7 bases. This CDR3 is CASSLFLTGASGYTF. The CDR3 DNA reads as TGTGCCAGCAGTTTATTCCTGACAGGGGCAAGTGGCTACACCTTC.

DNA of the CDR3: TGTGCCATCAGTGTAACCAGGGGGCAGACTGAAGCTTTCTTT. Amino acid sequence: CAISVTRGQTEAFF. This chain uses TRBV10-3 with TRBJ1-1; 8 nucleotides align to TRBD1. Germline V gene data show CDR1 as ENHRY and CDR2 as SYGVKD. The CDR3 spans 14 residues. V was clipped by 4 bases and J by 5 bases; unmatched bases: 6.